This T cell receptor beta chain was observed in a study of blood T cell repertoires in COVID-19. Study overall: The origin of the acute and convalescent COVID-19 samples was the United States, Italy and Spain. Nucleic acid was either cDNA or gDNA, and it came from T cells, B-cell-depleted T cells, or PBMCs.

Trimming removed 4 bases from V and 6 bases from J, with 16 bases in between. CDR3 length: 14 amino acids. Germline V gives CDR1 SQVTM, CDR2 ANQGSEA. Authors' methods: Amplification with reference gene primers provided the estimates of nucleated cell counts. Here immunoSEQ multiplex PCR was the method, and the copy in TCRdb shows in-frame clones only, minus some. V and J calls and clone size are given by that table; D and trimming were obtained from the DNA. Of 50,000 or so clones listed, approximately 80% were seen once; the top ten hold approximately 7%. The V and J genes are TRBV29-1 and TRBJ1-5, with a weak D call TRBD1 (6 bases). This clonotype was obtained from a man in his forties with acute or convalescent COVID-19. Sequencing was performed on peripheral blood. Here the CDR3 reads CSVGARGEGQPQHF. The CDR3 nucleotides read TGCAGCGTTGGGGCCAGGGGAGAAGGTCAGCCCCAGCATTTT.